One TCR beta chain is described in this entry. Its antigen is unidentified. Clones were read by immunoSEQ multiplex PCR, and TCRdb kept only the in-frame ones, dropping some. The repertoire consists of approximately 2,800 clones, with 79% occurring once and the leading ten covering roughly 10%. This entry belongs to a study of chemoradiotherapy in HPV16-positive cancers. Whole-study results and caveats: Candidate HPV-specific clones and E7-related TCR motifs grew in tumor during treatment. Better recurrence-free survival went with HPV-responsive T-cell expansion in HPV16-positive patients.

From germline, CDR1 is SGHAT and CDR2 FQDESV (reference sequence). The CDR3 covers 13 residues. After removal of 4 bases from V and 12 bases from J, the junction contained 5 bases not matched to a gene. This material consisted of tumor tissue, taken from a patient who underwent chemoradiotherapy. The chain uses TRBV11-1 and TRBJ1-6; 8 nucleotides line up with TRBD1. The clonotype was recovered from a human donor with HPV-associated anogenital cancer. In nucleotides, the CDR3 is TGTGCCAGCAGCTCCGGACAGGGTATACCCCTCCACTTT. Protein product: CASSSGQGIPLHF. The variable domain in full, with the rest retrieved from reference TRBV11-1 and TRBJ1-6, is EAEVAQSPRYKITEKSQAVAFWCDPISGHATLYWYRQILGQGPELLVQFQDESVVDDSQLPKDRFSAERLKGVDSTLKIQPAELGDSAMYLCASSSGQGIPLHFGNGTRLTVT.